This T cell receptor (beta chain) was obtained from a study of T-cell reconstitution after alpha-beta-depleted transplantation in children (dated by TCRdb to the mid-2010s). About the investigation overall: Using TCR repertoire profiling, the study followed T-cell immune reconstitution in a quantitative way in children after TCRalphabeta/CD19-depleted allogeneic hematopoietic cell transplantation.

The library was produced with PCR. For sequencing, an Illumina HiSeq 2500 was employed. Molecular barcoding was employed in the preparation of TCR libraries, with unique molecular identifiers being used to normalize TCRbeta repertoire quantification. TCRdb reran the public reads through fastp at Q25 and MiXCR, keeping productive beta chains. Rows merge per CDR3 protein into single entries with the most common DNA and genes. The sample data list some 500,000 distinct CDR3 sequences, and about 18% of these were observed just once. The ten largest clones add up to around 3.3% of the sample. A remark on this clonotype: Its binding antigen is unknown. There are no base qualities to consult, and no much larger clone falls within one base.

The germline V gene (reference sequence) supplies CDR1 LNHDA and CDR2 SQIVND. At the junction V is shortened by 6 bases and J by 6 bases; bases outside the gene matches: 14. The CDR3, from cysteine to phenylalanine, totals 16 residues. Only the CDR3 DNA is retained, 48 bases long and in frame from the first base. The specimen comprised PBMCs from the stem cell graft donor, sampled from the stem cell graft. The clonotype was recovered from a human donor who donated a stem cell graft to a child with acute lymphoblastic leukemia. Rearrangement joined TRBV19 to TRBJ2-7; TRBD1 lines up with 10 middle nucleotides. This receptor carries the CDR3 CASSLNIGTGDGEQYF. In nucleotide form, the sequence is TGTGCCAGTAGCCTAAACATTGGGACAGGGGATGGCGAGCAGTACTTC.